This T cell receptor (beta chain) derives from a study of T cell changes during pregnancy in multiple sclerosis. The repertoire was sequenced with immunoSEQ multiplex PCR; TCRdb's copy has only in-frame clones and lacks some. Of tens of thousands of clones in the sample, around nine tenths were seen once. This clone turned up a few times. The CDR3 is made up of 14 amino acids. Unmatched junction bases numbered 7, after V lost 3 bases and J lost 9 bases. Germline V lookup: CDR1 KGHSH, CDR2 LQKENI. Here the sequenced sample was CD4+ T cells from peripheral blood mononuclear cells, taken in the first trimester of pregnancy. V usage is TRBV18 and J usage is TRBJ1-1, with 10 nucleotides matching TRBD1. The TCR comes from a female donor in good health, enrolled as a control in a pregnancy study. The CDR3 spells CASSPQRQGAKAFF. DNA for the CDR3: TGTGCCAGCTCACCTCAGAGACAGGGGGCTAAAGCTTTCTTT.